This entry lists 16 T cell receptor beta chains sequenced from one sample in a study of CD8 T cells in Susac syndrome. RNA, at about 0.5 to 1 ug, was reverse transcribed with random hexamers. TCRdb recomputed calls from the immunoSEQ multiplex PCR reads with MiXCR, one row per CDR3 protein. The table has 80,000 to 90,000 distinct CDR3 sequences, 95% seen once; the top ten hold roughly 0.46%. Sequencing input: CD8+ T cells from PBMCs. The receptors here all came from a human donor with Susac syndrome.

V usage is TRBV15 and J usage is TRBJ1-5; D is unresolved. The length of the CDR3 is 12 residues. Germline values: CDR1 LNHNV, CDR2 YYDKDF (reference sequence). V was trimmed by 4 bases and J by 4 bases, leaving 5 bases between them. The CDR3, as DNA: TGTGCCACCAGCACACAAAATCAGCCCCAGCATTTT. Residues: CATSTQNQPQHF.

This sequence joins TRBV20-1 and TRBJ1-5; a possible D gene is TRBD1 (6 bases). This CDR3 contains 17 residues. The V and J ends lost 6 bases and 0 bases respectively, with 21 bases between them. The germline V gene has CDR1 DFQATT and CDR2 SNEGSKA (reference sequence). The CDR3 DNA sequence: TGCAGTGCCAGGGGTAGCGGCCAGAGTTATAGCAATCAGCCCCAGCATTTT. Encoded protein: CSARGSGQSYSNQPQHF.

This sequence joins TRBV29-1 and TRBJ2-4; 7 bases align to TRBD1. In germline, CDR1 is SQVTM, CDR2 ANQGSEA. V trimming: 6 bases; J trimming: 14 bases; junction bases outside the gene matches: 16. CDR3 length equals 13 residues. The CDR3 here is CSVIEGQGVEEYF. The CDR3 nucleotides read TGCAGCGTGATCGAGGGTCAGGGGGTTGAGGAGTACTTC.

V usage is TRBV7-8 and J usage is TRBJ2-1; D is perhaps TRBD2 (5 bases). Germline-derived CDR1 and CDR2 are SGHVS and FQNEAQ. The CDR3 loop spans 12 amino acids. V lost 0 bases, J lost 12 bases, and 9 bases lay in between. CDR3 coding DNA: TGTGCCAGCAGCTTAGCGGAGGCGTGGCAGTTCTTC. This codes for CASSLAEAWQFF.

The chain links TRBV6-5 to TRBJ2-7; D may be TRBD2 (6 bases). The CDR3 has 12 residues. Trimming left V 7 bases short and J 1 base short, with 8 bases between. Germline lookup yields CDR1 MNHEY and CDR2 SVGAGI. In DNA form, the CDR3 reads TGTGCCAGCACCGGACTATCCTACGAGCAGTACTTC. Translated, it gives CASTGLSYEQYF.

V is TRBV3-1 and J is TRBJ2-7, with D hard to call. CDR3 size: 12 residues. V lost 5 bases to trimming and J lost 7 bases, with 12 bases between them. Germline V lookup: CDR1 LGHDT, CDR2 YNNKEL (reference sequence). The chain's CDR3 is CASSFSPEEQYF. CDR3 nucleotide sequence: TGTGCCAGCAGCTTTTCACCGGAGGAGCAGTACTTC.

J is TRBJ2-7 and V is TRBV5-1; 9 nucleotides agree with TRBD1. Germline V lookup: CDR1 SGHRS, CDR2 YFSETQ. The CDR3 runs 15 residues. V was clipped by 0 bases and J by 2 bases; unmatched bases: 3. The CDR3 DNA reads as TGCGCCAGCAGCTTGGCAGGGACAGGGACCTACGAGCAGTACTTC. It codes for CASSLAGTGTYEQYF.

The chain links TRBV5-6 to TRBJ1-1; D unclear. CDR3 size: 15 residues. V was trimmed by 0 bases and J by 0 bases, leaving 9 bases between them. Germline CDR1 is SGHDT and CDR2 is YYEEEE. Here the CDR3 DNA reads TGTGCCAGCAGCTTGGAAGCATTCATGAACACTGAAGCTTTCTTT. Its protein is CASSLEAFMNTEAFF.

V and J are TRBV7-9 and TRBJ1-4; D uncertain. Germline V lookup: CDR1 SEHNR, CDR2 FQNEAQ (reference sequence). V was clipped by 5 bases and J by 5 bases, with 6 bases between them. The CDR3 length is 12 residues. The CDR3 protein is CASSALNEKLFF. The CDR3 coding sequence is TGTGCCAGCAGCGCTCTCAATGAAAAACTGTTTTTT.

V gene TRBV5-1 combines with J gene TRBJ1-2; unclear D gene. The CDR3 extends over 14 amino acids. Trimming shortened V by 3 bases and J by 4 bases, and 13 bases separated the two germline ends. Germline V gene lookup returns CDR1 SGHRS and CDR2 YFSETQ. The CDR3: CASSSGYSGYGYTF. The CDR3 DNA is TGCGCCAGCAGCTCAGGATATTCAGGCTATGGCTACACCTTC. Based on the CDR3 plus reference TRBV5-1 and TRBJ1-2, the full variable domain is KAGVTQTPRYLIKTRGQQVTLSCSPISGHRSVSWYQQTPGQGLQFLFEYFSETQRNKGNFPGRFSGRQFSNSRSEMNVSTLELGDSALYLCASSSGYSGYGYTFGSGTRLTVV.

This rearrangement joins TRBV15 to TRBJ2-1, with 9 bases that match TRBD2. The germline gives CDR1 LNHNV, CDR2 YYDKDF (reference sequence). The CDR3 has 13 residues. The CDR3 DNA is TGTGCTCATAGCGGGAGTGTTACCAATGAGCAGTTCTTC. Amino acid sequence: CAHSGSVTNEQFF. Using reference TRBV15 and TRBJ2-1 for the parts outside the CDR3, the full variable domain is DAMVIQNPRYQVTQFGKPVTLSCSQTLNHNVMYWYQQKSSQAPKLLFHYYDKDFNNEADTPDNFQSRRPNTSFCFLDIRSPGLGDTAMYLCAHSGSVTNEQFFGPGTRLTVL.

The chain carries TRBV5-8 and TRBJ2-1, with a tentative D call TRBD1 (7 bases). V lost 4 bases and J lost 4, with 15 bases in between. CDR1 and CDR2 (germline): SGHTS, YDEGEE. CDR3 length equals 15 residues. CDR3 sequence reads: CASSGGTAVYNEQFF. CDR3 bases: TGTGCCAGCAGCGGGGGGACAGCCGTTTACAATGAGCAGTTCTTC.

The gene calls are TRBV7-6 and TRBJ2-2; 7 nucleotides align to TRBD2. The CDR3 sequence is 16 residues long. V trimming: 1 base; J trimming: 7 bases; junction bases outside the gene matches: 9. Germline lookup yields CDR1 SGHVS and CDR2 FNYEAQ. The CDR3 coding sequence is TGTGCCAGCAGCTTAGAGGCTAGCGGCTTAGGCGGGGAGCTGTTTTTT. As protein: CASSLEASGLGGELFF.

This chain uses TRBV9 with TRBJ2-1; 12 bases align to TRBD2. The junction had 15 bases not matched to a gene; V was cut back by 4 bases and J by 10 bases. The germline gives CDR1 SGDLS, CDR2 YYNGEE. CDR3 length: 17 amino acids. CDR3 nucleotides: TGTGCCAGCAGCTCAACTGGGACTAGCGGGCCCGTGGACGAGCAGTTCTTC. Encoded protein: CASSSTGTSGPVDEQFF.

The J gene is TRBJ2-7, the V gene TRBV28; D remains unclear. The V and J ends lost 5 bases and 3 bases respectively, with 14 bases between them. CDR3 length equals 14 residues. From germline, CDR1 is MDHEN and CDR2 SYDVKM. In nucleotides, the CDR3 is TGTGCCAGCAGTGGAGAAACCCCTCACTACGAGCAGTACTTC. The encoded protein is CASSGETPHYEQYF.

This chain connects TRBV19 to TRBJ1-2; TRBD1 matches 9 bases. The CDR3 totals 12 residues. The V gene's germline CDR1 is LNHDA and CDR2 SQIVND (reference sequence). V lost 7 bases, J lost 6 bases, and 3 bases stayed unmatched. CDR3 residues: CASTTGGNGYTF. DNA for the CDR3: TGTGCCAGTACGACAGGGGGAAATGGCTACACCTTC.